What follows are 13 T cell receptor beta chains derived from one specimen sequenced in a study of T cells in Graves' hyperthyroidism and ophthalmopathy. There were TCR beta CDR3 regions amplified from RNA transcripts. The primer set for the first-round RT-PCR of the TCR CDR3 was HTBI. One entry per CDR3 protein results from TCRdb running MiXCR on the multiplex PCR reads. The sample has about 400,000 distinct CDR3 sequences, around a quarter seen once. Sample: blood. The receptors come from a man aged 45-60 years with Graves' hyperthyroidism.

The table lists this clonotype with a few counts. V and J are TRBV19 and TRBJ1-2, with D possibly matching TRBD1 (5 bases). V lost 6 bases to trimming and J lost 5 bases, with 22 bases between them. There are 16 residues in the CDR3. CDR1 is LNHDA and CDR2 is SQIVND in the germline V gene (reference sequence). The CDR3 region is CASSFTGTHGGYGYTF. The CDR3 bases are TGTGCCAGTAGCTTTACCGGGACCCACGGCGGGTATGGCTACACCTTC. The full variable domain, completed using reference TRBV19 and TRBJ1-2, is DGGITQSPKYLFRKEGQNVTLSCEQNLNHDAMYWYRQDPGQGLRLIYYSQIVNDFQKGDIAEGYSVSREKKESFPLTVTSAQKNPTAFYLCASSFTGTHGGYGYTFGSGTRLTVV.

This clonotype has ten or more counts. CDR3 amino acids: CASSLAGTSGTYEQYF. The CDR3 nucleotides read TGTGCCAGCAGCTTAGCGGGGACTAGCGGGACTTACGAGCAGTACTTC. The chain carries TRBV11-1 and TRBJ2-7; 13 bases line up with TRBD2. The V and J ends lost 0 bases and 4 bases, in that order; junction bases with no gene match: 3. CDR3 size: 16 residues. Germline V gene sequence: CDR1 SGHAT, CDR2 FQDESV (reference sequence).

The chain couples TRBV18 to TRBJ2-7; 10 nucleotides match TRBD1. Unmatched junction bases numbered 5, after V lost 2 bases and J lost 1 base. This CDR3 has 16 amino acids. The germline V gene encodes CDR1 KGHSH and CDR2 LQKENI. In nucleotides, the CDR3 is TGTGCCAGCTCACCATCGGGACAGGGGATTTCCTACGAGCAGTACTTC. The encoded protein is CASSPSGQGISYEQYF.

The V and J genes are TRBV27 and TRBJ1-1; D perhaps matches TRBD1 (6 bases). The germline gives CDR1 MNHEY, CDR2 SMNVEV (reference sequence). V was pared by 4 bases and J by 0 bases, with 15 bases between. The CDR3 consists of 16 residues. CDR3 sequence (DNA): TGTGCCAGCAGTTCGACCTGGGACACCATGAACACTGAAGCTTTCTTT. As protein: CASSSTWDTMNTEAFF.

V is TRBV6-1 and J is TRBJ1-5; D is perhaps TRBD1 (5 bases). The CDR3 contains 15 residues. The germline CDR1 and CDR2 sequences are MNHNS and SASEGT. Between the trimmed V and J ends, which lost 0 bases and 5 bases, there was a span of 11 bases. CDR3 region: CASSEAGGGYQPQHF. In DNA form, the CDR3 reads TGTGCCAGCAGTGAAGCAGGTGGGGGTTATCAGCCCCAGCATTTT.

This clonotype was recorded a few times. This chain uses TRBV7-2 with TRBJ2-3, with D perhaps TRBD1 or TRBD2 (5 bases each). The V gene lost 5 bases and the J gene lost 4 bases, with 10 bases spanning the gap. In germline, CDR1 is SGHTA, CDR2 FQGNSA. CDR3 length equals 13 residues. CDR3 sequence (DNA): TGTGCCAGCAGCCCCGGGACCGCAGATACGCAGTATTTT. Protein: CASSPGTADTQYF.

This clonotype has a single count. The rearrangement links TRBV12-3 or TRBV12-4 to TRBJ2-3, with 13 bases fitting TRBD2. Trimming cost V 1 base and J 7 bases; bases outside gene matches: 8. The CDR3 has 17 amino acids. CDR3 DNA: TGTGCCAGCAGTTTAGACCCACTAGCGGGAGGGAGATATACGCAGTATTTT. Translated, it gives CASSLDPLAGGRYTQYF.

V gene TRBV11-1 combines with J gene TRBJ1-5, with unresolved D. The germline V gene encodes CDR1 SGHAT and CDR2 FQDESV (reference sequence). The ends were cut back, 3 bases at V and 2 bases at J, with 8 bases in the middle. The CDR3 is 14 residues long. This CDR3 reads CASSLESGNQPQHF. In DNA form, the CDR3 reads TGTGCCAGCAGCTTGGAATCCGGCAATCAGCCCCAGCATTTT.

This chain connects TRBV7-9 to TRBJ2-5; the D call may be TRBD1 or TRBD2 (6 bases each). Germline V lookup: CDR1 SEHNR, CDR2 FQNEAQ (reference sequence). V lost 1 base and J lost 9, with 18 bases in between. This CDR3 has 15 residues. The CDR3 DNA follows: TGTGCCAGCAGCTTAGGCACGGGGGCCGCGGAGTCCCAGTACTTC. Translation: CASSLGTGAAESQYF.

The table lists this clonotype with many counts. This chain uses TRBV27 with TRBJ2-3; the D call may be TRBD1 or TRBD2 (5 bases each). This CDR3 has 15 amino acids. The germline V gene has CDR1 MNHEY and CDR2 SMNVEV (reference sequence). The germline V and J ends were trimmed by 0 bases and 5 bases, with 12 bases remaining between them. CDR3 protein: CASSLSFSGRDTQYF. The CDR3 bases are TGTGCCAGCAGTTTATCCTTCTCAGGGAGAGATACGCAGTATTTT.

V and J are TRBV11-1 and TRBJ1-2, with D unresolved. V lost 4 bases, J lost 4 bases, and 7 bases lay in between. Germline CDR1 and CDR2: SGHAT and FQDESV (reference sequence). CDR3 length equals 12 residues. The CDR3 reads CASSSSGYGYTF. CDR3 nucleotide sequence: TGTGCCAGCAGCTCTAGTGGCTATGGCTACACCTTC. Together with reference TRBV11-1 and TRBJ1-2, the CDR3 gives the full variable domain: EAEVAQSPRYKITEKSQAVAFWCDPISGHATLYWYRQILGQGPELLVQFQDESVVDDSQLPKDRFSAERLKGVDSTLKIQPAELGDSAMYLCASSSSGYGYTFGSGTRLTVV.

This clonotype turned up a few times. This chain links TRBV6-1 with TRBJ1-2; 10 nucleotides match TRBD1. V lost 2 bases and J lost 4; bases outside the gene matches: 7. The CDR3 totals 16 residues. Germline V gene sequence: CDR1 MNHNS, CDR2 SASEGT. As DNA, the CDR3 is TGTGCCAGCAGTGAAAGTCCGGGACAGGGGAGCTATGGCTACACCTTC. Translation: CASSESPGQGSYGYTF.

The chain combines TRBV5-1 with TRBJ2-1; 10 bases are shared with TRBD2. Germline V gives CDR1 SGHRS, CDR2 YFSETQ. Trimming removed 6 bases from V and 10 bases from J; junction bases left unmatched: 7. This CDR3 has 13 residues. The CDR3 sequence is CASNPSGGTEQFF. CDR3 in DNA: TGCGCCAGCAACCCTAGCGGGGGAACCGAGCAGTTCTTC.